The source of this TCR beta chain is a study of T cell responses to AZD1222 COVID-19 vaccine. Points from the study as a whole: The study found vaccine-associated CD4 TCRs spanning spike, dominant at 160-218 and 743-854.

This clone has a single count. The antigen remains undetermined. Trimming cost V 5 bases and J 4 bases, with 14 bases left between them. The CDR3 runs to 14 residues. Germline CDR1 reads LNHNV; CDR2 reads YYDKDF (reference sequence). Assay: immunoSEQ multiplex PCR; the TCRdb copy retains only in-frame clones and omits some. The sample holds 120,000 to 150,000 clones, roughly nine tenths seen once. The source is an adult who received the AZD1222 COVID-19 vaccine. This rearrangement joins TRBV15 to TRBJ1-2; D is perhaps TRBD1 (5 bases). The sequences come from peripheral blood, collected 28 days after the second AZD1222 dose. CDR3 sequence reads: CATSAERGLYGYTF. CDR3 sequence (DNA): TGTGCCACCAGCGCAGAACGGGGCCTCTATGGCTACACCTTC.